Following are 32 T cell receptor beta chains from one sample sequenced in a study of shared T cell receptors in the human thymus. Assay: immunoSEQ multiplex PCR; the TCRdb copy retains only in-frame clones and omits some. The profile shows approximately 660,000 clones, around 87% of them singletons. These sequences were also reported in another study, on human thymus T cells.

The specimen was thymocytes. All receptors derive from a boy under two years old with a congenital heart defect.

The chain joins TRBV27 to TRBJ2-1; 16 nucleotides line up with TRBD2. Per germline, CDR1 MNHEY and CDR2 SMNVEV (reference sequence). J lost 9 bases, V lost 8 bases, and 19 bases had no gene match. The CDR3 has 19 amino acids. Written as DNA, the CDR3 is TGTGCCAGCCGTCGGCTCGGGACTAGCGGGAGGGCCGTCCCCAGTGAGCAGTTCTTC. It encodes CASRRLGTSGRAVPSEQFF.

The V and J genes are TRBV25-1 and TRBJ2-7; D is undetermined. Trimming stripped 2 bases from V and 6 bases from J, with 8 bases between. The CDR3 contains 12 residues. CDR1 is MGHDK, CDR2 SYGVNS, per germline. The CDR3 loop is CASSERSPEQYF. The CDR3 coding sequence is TGTGCCAGCAGTGAACGGTCACCCGAGCAGTACTTC.

This chain connects TRBV6-5 to TRBJ2-7; the match to TRBD1 covers 7 bases. With V trimmed by 4 bases and J by 6 bases, 9 bases remained unmatched. Germline CDR1 reads MNHEY; CDR2 reads SVGAGI. CDR3 length: 14 residues. CDR3 nucleotides: TGTGCCAGCAGTTCTCCCCGGACAGGTGGCGAGCAGTACTTC. Protein sequence: CASSSPRTGGEQYF.

As regards this clone: Its ends do not fully match the called genes, so a read error is possible. The J gene is TRBJ1-1, the V gene TRBV27, with no clear D. The CDR3 extends over 12 amino acids. The germline gives CDR1 MNHEY, CDR2 SMNVEV (reference sequence). CDR3 sequence: CASGFGNTEAFF. For the CDR3, the DNA is TGTGCCAGCGGTTTTGGCAACACTGAAGCTTTCTTT.

The CDR3 DNA reads TGCGCCAGCAGCCAAGGACACCGGGGTGTAGATACGCAGTATTTT. It translates to CASSQGHRGVDTQYF. The rearrangement links TRBV4-3 to TRBJ2-3, with D perhaps TRBD2 (5 bases). This CDR3 region has 15 residues. Germline CDR1 is LGHNA and CDR2 is YSLEER. V dropped 1 base and J dropped 5 bases, with 13 bases sitting between them.

This chain uses TRBV5-1 with TRBJ2-5; tentative D call: TRBD2 (5 bases). The CDR3 covers 13 residues. Germline-derived CDR1 and CDR2 are SGHRS and YFSETQ. The V and J ends lost 6 bases and 2 bases respectively, with 11 bases between them. CDR3 residues: CASKRRPQETQYF. CDR3 bases: TGCGCCAGCAAGAGGAGGCCGCAAGAGACCCAGTACTTC. The full variable domain, in which reference TRBV5-1 and TRBJ2-5 provide the parts outside the CDR3, is KAGVTQTPRYLIKTRGQQVTLSCSPISGHRSVSWYQQTPGQGLQFLFEYFSETQRNKGNFPGRFSGRQFSNSRSEMNVSTLELGDSALYLCASKRRPQETQYFGPGTRLLVL.

The genes are TRBV11-2 and TRBJ1-1; TRBD1 agrees at 7 bases. Germline loops: CDR1 SGHAT, CDR2 FQNNGV. V lost 5 bases, J lost 1 base, and 4 bases stayed unmatched. The CDR3 contains 14 residues. The CDR3 region is CASSPEGANTEAFF. The CDR3 coding sequence is TGTGCCAGCAGCCCGGAGGGGGCGAACACTGAAGCTTTCTTT.

The J gene is TRBJ2-1, the V gene TRBV25-1, with a tentative D call TRBD2 (6 bases). V shed 4 bases and J shed 5 bases, with 6 bases lying between them. The germline V gene has CDR1 MGHDK and CDR2 SYGVNS. The CDR3 contains 12 residues. CDR3 protein: CASSGEDNEQFF. DNA of the CDR3: TGTGCCAGCAGTGGGGAGGACAATGAGCAGTTCTTC.

A single count supports this clone. The rearrangement uses TRBV4-1 and TRBJ2-1, with D possibly being TRBD1 (5 bases). Germline V gene sequence: CDR1 MGHRA, CDR2 YSYEKL. V was trimmed by 0 bases and J by 9 bases, leaving 9 bases between them. This CDR3 contains 13 residues. The CDR3: CASSQEGVSEQFF. The CDR3 DNA reads TGCGCCAGCAGCCAAGAAGGGGTTAGTGAGCAGTTCTTC.

V usage is TRBV2 and J usage is TRBJ1-2, with D possibly being TRBD1 (5 bases). V lost 9 bases and J 8 bases, leaving 19 bases between the germline ends. Germline V lookup: CDR1 SNHLY, CDR2 FYNNEI. The CDR3 length is 13 residues. Written as DNA, the CDR3 is TGTGCCAGGCCGACACTTCCGAAGGGGGGCTACACCTTC. It codes for CARPTLPKGGYTF.

This rearrangement joins TRBV4-3 to TRBJ1-2, with D unclear. Germline-derived CDR1 and CDR2 are LGHNA and YSLEER. V lost 4 bases, J lost 10 bases, and 22 bases lay in between. This CDR3 is built from 15 residues. CDR3 in amino acids: CASSPEMGGLSSYTF. In DNA form, the CDR3 reads TGCGCCAGCAGCCCAGAGATGGGAGGGCTGTCGTCCTACACCTTC.

This chain uses TRBV30 with TRBJ2-1, with D tentatively TRBD1 (6 bases). The V end was cut by 3 bases, the J end by 0 bases, with 15 bases between. CDR1 and CDR2 (germline): GTSNPN, SVGIG (reference sequence). CDR3 size: 16 residues. In DNA, the CDR3 is TGTGCCTGGAGCGTCCGGGACATGAGCTCCTACAATGAGCAGTTCTTC. As protein: CAWSVRDMSSYNEQFF.

The chain is built from TRBV19 and TRBJ2-1, with TRBD2 matching over 14 bases. Losses at the gene ends were 5 bases for V and 0 bases for J; bases not matched to a gene: 9. The CDR3 length is 19 residues. Germline values: CDR1 LNHDA, CDR2 SQIVND (reference sequence). Written as DNA, the CDR3 is TGTGCCAGTAGTTCATGGGGACTAGCGGGAGACTTCTCCTACAATGAGCAGTTCTTC. Its translation is CASSSWGLAGDFSYNEQFF.

The V and J genes are TRBV6-5 and TRBJ2-7; D is possibly TRBD1 (6 bases). This CDR3 comprises 14 residues. The ends were cut back, 6 bases at V and 4 bases at J, with 16 bases in the middle. In germline, CDR1 is MNHEY, CDR2 SVGAGI. CDR3 protein: CASSKPGHPYEQYF. CDR3 DNA sequence: TGTGCCAGCAGCAAACCGGGACACCCATACGAGCAGTACTTC.

V usage is TRBV5-4 and J usage is TRBJ2-2; 12 bases are shared with TRBD2. Germline lookup yields CDR1 SGHNT and CDR2 YYREEE (reference sequence). The CDR3 is made up of 18 amino acids. The trim removed 3 bases at V and 2 bases at J, leaving 8 bases unmatched. The CDR3 region is CASSWRGLAGPNTGELFF. CDR3 sequence (DNA): TGTGCCAGCAGCTGGAGGGGACTAGCGGGCCCTAACACCGGGGAGCTGTTTTTT.

This CDR3 is CASSVDGGRPTNHNEQFF. CDR3 nucleotide sequence: TGTGCCAGCAGCGTAGATGGGGGGAGGCCAACCAACCACAATGAGCAGTTCTTC. The J gene is TRBJ2-1, the V gene TRBV9; D perhaps matches TRBD2 (6 bases). V was shortened by 0 bases and J by 5 bases, with 21 bases between the two germline ends. The CDR3 loop spans 18 amino acids. The germline V gene has CDR1 SGDLS and CDR2 YYNGEE. Full variable domain (missing parts from reference TRBV9 and TRBJ2-1): DSGVTQTPKHLITATGQRVTLRCSPRSGDLSVYWYQQSLDQGLQFLIQYYNGEERAKGNILERFSAQQFPDLHSELNLSSLELGDSALYFCASSVDGGRPTNHNEQFFGPGTRLTVL.

In the case of this clone: Since the CDR3 does not end with the conserved phenylalanine or tryptophan, this likely comes from a read error. The DNA is omitted, as the CDR3 cannot be located on it reliably, and the CDR3 follows TCRdb's listing. This chain links TRBV21-1 with TRBJ1-4; the DNA was not compared with TRBD1, the D call given in the table. TRBV21-1 counts as a pseudogene. Inclusive of both ends, the CDR3 amounts to 9 amino acids. The CDR3 spells CASTTESQG.

This clone was counted between two and nine times. J is TRBJ2-7 and V is TRBV7-9, with D perhaps matching TRBD1 (6 bases). The CDR3 runs to 16 residues. Trimming stripped 5 bases from V and 2 bases from J, with 19 bases between. CDR1 SEHNR and CDR2 FQNEAQ come from the germline V gene (reference sequence). The CDR3 DNA sequence: TGTGCCAGCAGCCCCCTAGGTGGCACAGGGCCCTACGAGCAGTACTTC. Its translation: CASSPLGGTGPYEQYF.

The V gene is TRBV6-5, the J gene TRBJ2-7; TRBD2 might be the D (5 bases). V was clipped by 2 bases and J by 6 bases, with 17 bases between them. Germline CDR1 and CDR2: MNHEY and SVGAGI. The CDR3 has 15 amino acids. CDR3 sequence reads: CASSYGVASPLEQYF. The DNA for the CDR3 is TGTGCCAGCAGTTACGGGGTGGCTAGCCCCCTCGAGCAGTACTTC.

V and J are TRBV7-2 and TRBJ2-7, with TRBD2 as a possible D gene (6 bases). V was pared by 1 base and J by 2 bases, with 15 bases between. This CDR3 is built from 16 residues. Germline loops: CDR1 SGHTA, CDR2 FQGNSA. The CDR3 is CASSLEVLALPYEQYF. CDR3 nucleotide sequence: TGTGCCAGCAGCTTAGAGGTTCTAGCGCTCCCCTACGAGCAGTACTTC.

CDR3 sequence reads: CATSRDQGQNYEQYF. DNA of the CDR3: TGTGCCACCAGCAGAGACCAGGGACAGAATTACGAGCAGTACTTC. This rearrangement joins TRBV15 to TRBJ2-7; the match to TRBD1 covers 7 bases. With 0 bases clipped from V and 4 bases from J, the junction kept 6 bases outside the gene matches. Germline V CDR1 and CDR2: LNHNV, YYDKDF (reference sequence). CDR3 length equals 15 residues.

The chain has TRBV4-3 and TRBJ2-5; D may be TRBD2 (5 bases). This CDR3 has 17 residues. Trimming left V 0 bases short and J 5 bases short, with 19 bases between. CDR1 LGHNA and CDR2 YSLEER come from the germline V gene. CDR3 DNA sequence: TGCGCCAGCAGCCAAGATAGGTTGTTCGGGGATGTGGAGACCCAGTACTTC. Its protein product is CASSQDRLFGDVETQYF.

The chain couples TRBV7-2 to TRBJ2-5; perhaps TRBD2 as D (6 bases). Trimming took 5 bases from V and 0 from J, leaving 13 bases between them. Per the germline V gene, CDR1 is SGHTA and CDR2 is FQGNSA. The CDR3 has 15 residues. The chain's CDR3 is CASSPEGQNQETQYF. CDR3 bases: TGTGCCAGCAGCCCGGAGGGGCAGAACCAAGAGACCCAGTACTTC.

This chain uses TRBV2 with TRBJ2-3; D is perhaps TRBD2 (5 bases). Per germline, CDR1 SNHLY and CDR2 FYNNEI. The CDR3 has 15 amino acids. With 4 bases removed from V and 1 base from J, the gap between germline ends came to 12 bases. CDR3 coding DNA: TGTGCCAGCAGTGGGAGGCTTACCGGCACAGATACGCAGTATTTT. Translated, it gives CASSGRLTGTDTQYF.

V gene TRBV30 combines with J gene TRBJ1-4; 7 bases map to TRBD1. Germline lookup yields CDR1 GTSNPN and CDR2 SVGIG (reference sequence). V lost 2 bases to trimming and J lost 8 bases; unmatched junction nucleotides: 11. The CDR3 totals 15 residues. The CDR3 loop is CAWSCSGTATEKLFF. CDR3 nucleotide sequence: TGTGCCTGGAGTTGCTCCGGGACAGCGACAGAAAAACTGTTTTTT.

This chain uses TRBV6-5 with TRBJ2-3; D not certain. Per germline, CDR1 MNHEY and CDR2 SVGAGI. The CDR3 is made up of 12 amino acids. V lost 0 bases and J 8 bases, leaving 6 bases between the germline ends. The DNA of the CDR3 is TGTGCCAGCAGTTACTCCAGAGGTACGCAGTATTTT. Translating gives CASSYSRGTQYF.

This clone has more than one count but fewer than ten. J is TRBJ1-4 and V is TRBV29-1, with D unclear. V lost 5 bases to trimming and J lost 7 bases, with 14 bases between them. The CDR3 runs to 13 residues. Germline V gene sequence: CDR1 SQVTM, CDR2 ANQGSEA. CDR3 amino acids: CSVLGRVTEKLFF. Written as DNA, the CDR3 is TGCAGCGTTCTGGGTCGGGTTACTGAAAAACTGTTTTTT.

The rearrangement joins TRBV27 to TRBJ1-5; possible D gene TRBD1, 6 bases. Germline values: CDR1 MNHEY, CDR2 SMNVEV (reference sequence). V was shortened by 4 bases and J by 2 bases, with 15 bases between the two germline ends. The CDR3 covers 16 residues. CDR3 nucleotide sequence: TGTGCCAGCAGTTCCGCCGGCAGGGGAGGCAATCAGCCCCAGCATTTT. It encodes CASSSAGRGGNQPQHF.

The chain is built from TRBV7-2 and TRBJ2-7; 12 nucleotides line up with TRBD1. J gave up 4 bases and V 3 bases, and 10 bases lay outside the gene matches. The CDR3 spans 17 residues. CDR1 is SGHTA and CDR2 is FQGNSA in the germline V gene. The CDR3 DNA follows: TGTGCCAGCAGCTTTGAAGGGGGACAGGGGGCAAAGTACGAGCAGTACTTC. This encodes CASSFEGGQGAKYEQYF.

This chain connects TRBV7-9 to TRBJ2-3, with TRBD1 as a possible D gene (6 bases). Germline V gene data show CDR1 as SEHNR and CDR2 as FQNEAQ (reference sequence). CDR3 length: 11 amino acids. The V gene lost 8 bases and the J gene lost 6 bases, with 9 bases spanning the gap. CDR3 residues: CASSGADTQYF. For the CDR3, the DNA is TGTGCCAGCTCAGGGGCGGATACGCAGTATTTT.

This clone was seen only once. The chain employs TRBV27 and TRBJ2-2, with 7 bases fitting TRBD1. Germline V CDR1 and CDR2: MNHEY, SMNVEV (reference sequence). The J segment lost 5 bases and the V segment lost 9 bases, leaving 6 bases of the junction unmatched. There are 13 residues in the CDR3. The CDR3 loop reads CASSTGRTGELFF. CDR3 nucleotides: TGTGCCAGTTCGACAGGGCGGACCGGGGAGCTGTTTTTT.

The chain carries TRBV15 and TRBJ2-1, with 7 bases that match TRBD2. Germline CDR1 reads LNHNV; CDR2 reads YYDKDF (reference sequence). After removal of 5 bases from V and 8 bases from J, the junction contained 12 bases not matched to a gene. This CDR3 comprises 15 residues. The CDR3 spells CATSRGRGRIYEQFF. CDR3 nucleotides: TGTGCCACCAGCCGAGGGAGGGGAAGGATCTATGAGCAGTTCTTC.